This T cell receptor (beta chain) is drawn from a study of T cells after yellow fever vaccination. Background on the study: Any fraction with a low cell number was prepared using SMART-Seq v4 Ultra Low Input.

The study, taken as a whole, reports: The booster saw the reappearance of most primary-vaccination clones (approximately 97% CD4, around 90% CD8).

This CDR3 comprises 15 residues. Trimming took off 1 base at V and 6 bases at J, with 13 bases between the two ends. Germline V gene lookup returns CDR1 LGHNA and CDR2 YNFKEQ. There are a few counts of this clonotype. Its antigen is not known. TCRdb re-called the 5' RACE reads with MiXCR, one entry per CDR3 protein. The sample consists of under 600,000 distinct CDR3 sequences, 21% of them appearing once. The V gene is TRBV4-2, the J gene TRBJ1-5; D uncertain. This TCR was sampled from a man aged 18 to 30 who received the YFV17D yellow fever vaccine. Sequenced here: PBMCs, sampled more than 20 days after the first yellow fever vaccination. The CDR3 is CASSQGVKGSQPQHF. The CDR3 DNA follows: TGTGCCAGCAGCCAAGGGGTGAAGGGCTCTCAGCCCCAGCATTTT.